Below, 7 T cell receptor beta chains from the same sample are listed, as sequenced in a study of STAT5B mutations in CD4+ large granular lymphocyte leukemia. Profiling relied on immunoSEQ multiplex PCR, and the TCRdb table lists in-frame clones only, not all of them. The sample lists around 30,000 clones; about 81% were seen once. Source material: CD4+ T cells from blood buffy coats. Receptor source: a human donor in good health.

CDR3 amino acids: CASSSPGQKETQYF. CDR3 bases: TGTGCCAGCAGTTCACCGGGACAGAAAGAGACCCAGTACTTC. V is TRBV6-5 and J is TRBJ2-5, with TRBD1 matching 7 bases. Germline V gene lookup returns CDR1 MNHEY and CDR2 SVGAGI. V trimming: 4 bases; J trimming: 3 bases; junction bases outside the gene matches: 5. The CDR3 is 14 residues long.

The CDR3 reads CARSLAEPRYGYTF. The CDR3 DNA sequence: TGTGCCAGAAGCTTGGCGGAGCCTCGCTATGGCTACACCTTC. The chain combines TRBV5-3 with TRBJ1-2, with D hard to call. TRBV5-3 is marked as an open reading frame, function uncertain. CDR3 length: 14 amino acids. Deletions cut 0 bases from V and 4 bases from J, with 10 bases between.

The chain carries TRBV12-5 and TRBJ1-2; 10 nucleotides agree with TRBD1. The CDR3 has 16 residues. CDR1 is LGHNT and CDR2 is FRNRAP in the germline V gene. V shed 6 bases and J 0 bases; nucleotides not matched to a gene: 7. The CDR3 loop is CASGNRDRGANYGYTF. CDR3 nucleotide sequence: TGTGCTAGTGGAAACCGGGACAGGGGAGCTAACTATGGCTACACCTTC.

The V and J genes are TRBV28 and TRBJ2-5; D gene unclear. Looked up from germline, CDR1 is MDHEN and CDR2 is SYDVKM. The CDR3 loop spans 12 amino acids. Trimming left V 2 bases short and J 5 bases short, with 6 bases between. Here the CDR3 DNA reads TGTGCCAGCAGTTTAAATAGGGAGACCCAGTACTTC. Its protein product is CASSLNRETQYF.

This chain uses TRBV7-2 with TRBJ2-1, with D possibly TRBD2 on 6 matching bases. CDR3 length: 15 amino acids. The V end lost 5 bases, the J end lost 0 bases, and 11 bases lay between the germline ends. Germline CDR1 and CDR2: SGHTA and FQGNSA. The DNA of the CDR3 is TGTGCCAGCAGCCGGGACTCGAGCTCCTACAATGAGCAGTTCTTC. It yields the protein CASSRDSSSYNEQFF.

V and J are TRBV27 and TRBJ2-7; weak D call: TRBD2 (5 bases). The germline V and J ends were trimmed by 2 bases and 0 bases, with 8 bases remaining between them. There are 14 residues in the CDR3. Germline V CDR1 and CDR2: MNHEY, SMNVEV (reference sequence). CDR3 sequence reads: CASSLAGPSYEQYF. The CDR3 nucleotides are TGTGCCAGCAGTTTAGCGGGTCCCTCCTACGAGCAGTACTTC.

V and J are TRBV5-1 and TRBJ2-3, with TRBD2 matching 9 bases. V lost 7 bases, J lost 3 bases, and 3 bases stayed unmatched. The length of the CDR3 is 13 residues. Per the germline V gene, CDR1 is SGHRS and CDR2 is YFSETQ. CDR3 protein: CASLLAGTDTQYF. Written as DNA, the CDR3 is TGCGCCAGCCTTCTAGCGGGAACAGATACGCAGTATTTT.